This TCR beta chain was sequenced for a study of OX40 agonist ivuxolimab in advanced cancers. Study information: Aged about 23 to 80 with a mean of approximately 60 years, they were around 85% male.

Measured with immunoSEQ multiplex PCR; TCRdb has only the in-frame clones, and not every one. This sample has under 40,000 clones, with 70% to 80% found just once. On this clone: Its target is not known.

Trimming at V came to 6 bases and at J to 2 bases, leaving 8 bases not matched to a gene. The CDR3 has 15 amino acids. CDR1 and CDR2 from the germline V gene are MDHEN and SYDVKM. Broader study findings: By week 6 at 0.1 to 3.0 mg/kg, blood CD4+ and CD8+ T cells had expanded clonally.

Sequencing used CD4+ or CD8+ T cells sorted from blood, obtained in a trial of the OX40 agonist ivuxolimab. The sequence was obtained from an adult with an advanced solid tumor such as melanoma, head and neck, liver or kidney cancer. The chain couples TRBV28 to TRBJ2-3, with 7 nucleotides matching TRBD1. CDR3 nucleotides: TGTGCCAGCAGACCCGGGACAGAATACACAGATACGCAGTATTTT. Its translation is CASRPGTEYTDTQYF.